Presented here are 24 T cell receptor beta chains from one specimen sequenced in a study of shared clonotypes between healthy human individuals. Repertoires were generated with immunoSEQ multiplex PCR, while TCRdb's copy carries only in-frame clones and drops some. Counted here are under 600,000 clones, around 97% occurring once; the ten biggest clones make up approximately 0.057%. Specimen: naive CD4+ T cells sorted from blood. Subset here: CD45RA+ positively selected. The receptors were gathered from a woman under 40 in good health.

This chain joins TRBV20-1 and TRBJ2-5, with D hard to call. Gene TRBJ2-7 matches the end of the DNA better, so the J call may be wrong. The CDR3 is 10 residues long. The germline CDR1 and CDR2 sequences are DFQATT and SNEGSKA (reference sequence). Here the CDR3 reads CSAAAHEQYF. CDR3 in DNA: TGCAGTGCCGCAGCCCACGAGCAGTACTTC.

CDR3 in DNA: TGTGCCAGCAAGATCGCCCAGGGGGCCTTAGATACGCAGTATTTT. Amino acid sequence: CASKIAQGALDTQYF. V and J are TRBV28 and TRBJ2-3; 8 bases align to TRBD1. Germline-derived CDR1 and CDR2 are MDHEN and SYDVKM. V lost 7 bases and J lost 5; bases outside the gene matches: 11. The CDR3 is made up of 15 amino acids. The variable domain in full, with the rest retrieved from reference TRBV28 and TRBJ2-3, is DVKVTQSSRYLVKRTGEKVFLECVQDMDHENMFWYRQDPGLGLRLIYFSYDVKMKEKGDIPEGYSVSREKKERFSLILESASTNQTSMYLCASKIAQGALDTQYFGPGTRLTVL.

This chain links TRBV11-3 with TRBJ2-6; no firm D call. This CDR3 is 18 amino acids long. Germline-derived CDR1 and CDR2 are SGHNT and YENEEA. Trimming stripped 4 bases from V and 5 bases from J, with 21 bases between. The CDR3 DNA reads as TGTGCCAGCAGCTGTGTGAAATCTCGACAAAGTCGGGCCAACGTCCTGACTTTC. This translates into CASSCVKSRQSRANVLTF. The complete variable domain, with remaining parts taken from reference TRBV11-3 and TRBJ2-6, reads EAGVVQSPRYKIIEKKQPVAFWCNPISGHNTLYWYLQNLGQGPELLIRYENEEAVDDSQLPKDRFSAERLKGVDSTLKIQPAELGDSAVYLCASSCVKSRQSRANVLTFGAGSRLTVL.

This clone was found once. This chain links TRBV30 with TRBJ2-7, with D uncertain. Trimming took off 2 bases at V and 4 bases at J, with 15 bases between the two ends. Germline CDR1 reads GTSNPN; CDR2 reads SVGIG (reference sequence). The CDR3 consists of 14 residues. The CDR3 protein is CAWSSLPDSYEQYF. The CDR3 DNA reads TGTGCCTGGAGTTCCCTACCCGACTCGTACGAGCAGTACTTC.

V and J are TRBV10-1 and TRBJ2-7; the D gene could be TRBD1 or TRBD2 (5 bases each). CDR3 length: 15 residues. Germline V gene data show CDR1 as WNHNN and CDR2 as SYGVQD (reference sequence). V gave up 3 bases and J gave up 2 bases, with 14 bases separating them. The CDR3 DNA reads as TGCGCCAGCAGTGATTCCGGGACCGGCGCCTACGAGCAGTACTTC. Translating it yields CASSDSGTGAYEQYF.

The rearrangement joins TRBV5-1 to TRBJ2-7; 13 nucleotides agree with TRBD2. CDR3 length: 15 residues. Unmatched junction bases numbered 3, after V lost 2 bases and J lost 4 bases. The germline CDR1 and CDR2 sequences are SGHRS and YFSETQ. In nucleotides, the CDR3 is TGCGCCAGCAGCTTTGGACTAGCGGGAGAGTACGAGCAGTACTTC. It encodes CASSFGLAGEYEQYF.

The chain joins TRBV7-9 to TRBJ2-1, with unresolved D. The CDR3 is made up of 16 amino acids. The germline CDR1 and CDR2 sequences are SEHNR and FQNEAQ (reference sequence). V dropped 5 bases and J dropped 0 bases, with 14 bases sitting between them. The CDR3 DNA is TGTGCCAGCAGCCCCACCACCAGGAGCTCCTACAATGAGCAGTTCTTC. Translated, it gives CASSPTTRSSYNEQFF.

Remarks on this clone: The sample contains more than one DNA sequence encoding this CDR3. The chain joins TRBV27 to TRBJ1-1, with D hard to call. CDR1 and CDR2 (germline): MNHEY, SMNVEV (reference sequence). V was clipped by 2 bases and J by 1 base, with 5 bases between them. The CDR3 loop spans 13 amino acids. Here the CDR3 DNA reads TGTGCCAGCAGTTTACAAGGGAACACTGAAGCTTTCTTT. The encoded protein is CASSLQGNTEAFF.

The chain recombines TRBV28 with TRBJ2-1, with 7 bases that match TRBD2. CDR3 length: 16 residues. Germline lookup yields CDR1 MDHEN and CDR2 SYDVKM. Unmatched junction bases numbered 10, after V lost 5 bases and J lost 3 bases. The chain's CDR3 is CASSTRLASGYNEQFF. The DNA of the CDR3 is TGTGCCAGCAGTACCAGACTAGCTTCTGGCTACAATGAGCAGTTCTTC.

The gene calls are TRBV6-1 and TRBJ1-2; 7 bases are shared with TRBD1. Germline CDR1 and CDR2: MNHNS and SASEGT. J gave up 6 bases and V 7 bases, and 8 bases lay outside the gene matches. This CDR3 spans 13 amino acids. The CDR3 coding sequence is TGTGCCAGCACCGAGGGTCAGGGGGATGGCTACACCTTC. As protein: CASTEGQGDGYTF.

The chain links TRBV6-5 to TRBJ1-4; no clear D. Germline CDR1 and CDR2: MNHEY and SVGAGI. This CDR3 is built from 13 residues. Trimming shortened V by 4 bases and J by 8 bases, and 11 bases separated the two germline ends. CDR3 sequence (DNA): TGTGCCAGCAGTTCCCGACACCCAGAAAAACTGTTTTTT. Its translation is CASSSRHPEKLFF.

This chain links TRBV6-6 with TRBJ1-4, with 11 bases identical to TRBD1. The J segment lost 6 bases and the V segment lost 5 bases, leaving 5 bases of the junction unmatched. The CDR3 extends over 15 amino acids. CDR1 and CDR2 (germline): MNHNY, SVGAGI (reference sequence). The CDR3 reads CASSLGQGAYEKLFF. In DNA, the CDR3 is TGTGCCAGCAGTCTCGGACAGGGGGCCTATGAAAAACTGTTTTTT.

There are a few counts of this clone. The V and J genes are TRBV4-1 and TRBJ1-4, with 11 positions matching TRBD1. V shed 1 base, J shed 7 bases, and the junction held 5 bases outside the gene matches. Germline V gene sequence: CDR1 MGHRA, CDR2 YSYEKL. This CDR3 is built from 16 residues. For the CDR3, the DNA is TGCGCCAGCAGCCAAGGGGGGACAGGGGGAAGTGAAAAACTGTTTTTT. Protein: CASSQGGTGGSEKLFF.

The CDR3 here is CASSFSGGDTDTQYF. DNA for the CDR3: TGTGCCAGCAGCTTTAGCGGGGGTGACACAGATACGCAGTATTTT. V is TRBV11-2 and J is TRBJ2-3; 9 bases map to TRBD2. CDR1 and CDR2 (germline): SGHAT, FQNNGV. This CDR3 region has 15 residues. V lost 3 bases and J lost 2; bases outside the gene matches: 3.

Regarding this clone: Other DNA sequences in this sample translate to the same CDR3. The chain combines TRBV28 with TRBJ1-1; D gene unclear. With 5 bases removed from V and 5 bases from J, the gap between germline ends came to 6 bases. CDR3 size: 11 residues. Germline CDR1 is MDHEN and CDR2 is SYDVKM. CDR3 amino acids: CASSLRTEAFF. For the CDR3, the DNA is TGTGCCAGCAGTCTGAGAACTGAAGCTTTCTTT.

This clone occurred once. The gene calls are TRBV28 and TRBJ2-7; TRBD2 agrees at 8 bases. The CDR3 runs to 14 residues. The trim removed 5 bases at V and 3 bases at J, leaving 6 bases unmatched. Germline CDR1 is MDHEN and CDR2 is SYDVKM. CDR3: CASSTGLVGYEQYF. The DNA for the CDR3 is TGTGCCAGCAGTACGGGACTAGTGGGCTACGAGCAGTACTTC.

This chain joins TRBV7-9 and TRBJ2-1; maybe TRBD1 (5 bases). There are 14 residues in the CDR3. Between the trimmed V and J ends, which lost 1 base and 7 bases, there was a span of 11 bases. The germline V gene has CDR1 SEHNR and CDR2 FQNEAQ (reference sequence). The CDR3 region is CASSLVPGSNEQFF. In DNA form, the CDR3 reads TGTGCCAGCAGCTTAGTCCCAGGGTCTAATGAGCAGTTCTTC.

The rearrangement uses TRBV5-1 and TRBJ2-1; 8 bases are shared with TRBD2. CDR3 size: 17 residues. The germline gives CDR1 SGHRS, CDR2 YFSETQ. V lost 3 bases to trimming and J lost 6 bases; unmatched junction nucleotides: 14. The CDR3 protein is CASSSLPGTRGGNEQFF. CDR3 in DNA: TGCGCCAGCAGCTCACTTCCCGGGACTAGGGGGGGCAATGAGCAGTTCTTC.

V usage is TRBV28 and J usage is TRBJ1-2; no definite D call. V lost 5 bases to trimming and J lost 5 bases, with 9 bases between them. Germline CDR1 is MDHEN and CDR2 is SYDVKM. The CDR3 is 12 residues long. This CDR3 is CASSPDGYGYTF. As DNA, the CDR3 is TGTGCCAGCAGTCCGGACGGGTATGGCTACACCTTC.

This chain connects TRBV7-9 to TRBJ1-3; TRBD1 aligns across 7 bases. V gave up 4 bases and J gave up 7 bases; unmatched junction bases: 7. CDR1 SEHNR and CDR2 FQNEAQ come from the germline V gene (reference sequence). This CDR3 contains 14 residues. In DNA form, the CDR3 reads TGTGCCAGCAGCTCAGACAGGGACGTGAACACCATATATTTT. Encoded protein: CASSSDRDVNTIYF.

The rearrangement joins TRBV5-8 to TRBJ2-1; 8 bases map to TRBD2. From germline, CDR1 is SGHTS and CDR2 YDEGEE. CDR3 length equals 14 residues. Losses at the gene ends were 2 bases for V and 9 bases for J; bases not matched to a gene: 7. The CDR3 DNA reads as TGTGCCAGCAGCTTTAGCGGGAAGCAAGGTGAGCAGTTCTTC. The encoded protein is CASSFSGKQGEQFF.

The CDR3 sequence: CASIPLDTEQYF. The CDR3 DNA reads TGTGCCAGCATCCCACTAGACACCGAGCAGTACTTC. The chain has TRBV6-6 and TRBJ2-7, with D tentatively TRBD2 (5 bases). Trimming removed 7 bases from V and 6 bases from J, with 13 bases in between. Germline-derived CDR1 and CDR2 are MNHNY and SVGAGI (reference sequence). The CDR3 extends over 12 amino acids.

The genes are TRBV5-5 and TRBJ2-5; 9 bases fit TRBD2. Looked up from germline, CDR1 is SGHKS and CDR2 is YYEKEE (reference sequence). V dropped 1 base and J dropped 4; count of bases not matched to a gene: 11. The length of the CDR3 is 17 residues. CDR3 in DNA: TGTGCCAGCAGCTTGTCCGTCCTAGCGGGGTTGAGAGAGACCCAGTACTTC. This gives the protein CASSLSVLAGLRETQYF.

This CDR3 reads CASSSVAGEIAGELFF. In DNA, the CDR3 is TGTGCCAGCAGTTCCGTAGCGGGAGAGATCGCTGGGGAGCTGTTTTTT. The J gene is TRBJ2-2, the V gene TRBV2, with 9 bases lining up with TRBD2. The CDR3 runs 16 residues. J was trimmed by 8 bases and V by 5 bases; bases with no gene match: 12. CDR1 and CDR2 (germline): SNHLY, FYNNEI.